This TCR beta chain stems from a study of T cell repertoires in MIS-A myocarditis. The germline CDR1 and CDR2 sequences are MGHRA and YSYEKL. V lost 1 base to trimming and J lost 0 bases, with 13 bases between them. The length of the CDR3 is 16 residues. The method was immunoSEQ multiplex PCR; TCRdb's version includes in-frame clones alone and lacks a portion of them. Counted here are roughly 10,000 clones, more than 85% occurring once; the ten biggest clones make up 2% to 2.5%. The chain links TRBV4-1 to TRBJ2-7, with D uncertain. This receptor was taken from a man aged 18 to 29 with fulminant myocarditis from multisystem inflammatory syndrome in adults (MIS-A) after COVID-19. Sequenced input: thoracic lymph node tissue obtained at autopsy. The CDR3 loop is CASSQVTILSSYEQYF. CDR3 bases: TGCGCCAGCAGCCAAGTAACGATATTGAGCTCCTACGAGCAGTACTTC.